This TCR beta chain appears in the sequencing data of a study of cytomegalovirus exposure and HLA in healthy donors. Study summary: The study placed 70% to 85% of its approximately 430 genotyped donors in the Caucasian-associated ancestry cluster.

The germline V and J ends were trimmed by 8 bases and 8 bases, with 18 bases remaining between them. This CDR3 is 13 amino acids long. Per germline, CDR1 MDHEN and CDR2 SYDVKM. PCR was performed using 60 Vbeta and 13 Jbeta primers. This table comes from immunoSEQ multiplex PCR, and its TCRdb copy is limited to in-frame clones, with some not included. The data show 150,000 to 170,000 clones, 65% to 85% seen once. This clone was seen a single time. What it binds is not known. Whole-study findings and limits: It was reported in a later analysis that an Asian-associated ancestry cluster showed fewer N-insertions than the approximately 690-donor mean. According to the study, about 180 TCR beta chains were cytomegalovirus-associated. Earlier findings revealed that most TCR beta V segments proved productive either about 87% or about 30% of the time.

The sequenced sample consisted of PBMCs. The V and J genes are TRBV28 and TRBJ1-2; maybe TRBD1 (5 bases). The origin of this receptor is a man in his late teens or twenties in good health and CMV-seronegative. The CDR3 bases are TGTGCCAGCGAGCAGGGTTTTGCCCTAGGCTACACCTTC. This gives the protein CASEQGFALGYTF.